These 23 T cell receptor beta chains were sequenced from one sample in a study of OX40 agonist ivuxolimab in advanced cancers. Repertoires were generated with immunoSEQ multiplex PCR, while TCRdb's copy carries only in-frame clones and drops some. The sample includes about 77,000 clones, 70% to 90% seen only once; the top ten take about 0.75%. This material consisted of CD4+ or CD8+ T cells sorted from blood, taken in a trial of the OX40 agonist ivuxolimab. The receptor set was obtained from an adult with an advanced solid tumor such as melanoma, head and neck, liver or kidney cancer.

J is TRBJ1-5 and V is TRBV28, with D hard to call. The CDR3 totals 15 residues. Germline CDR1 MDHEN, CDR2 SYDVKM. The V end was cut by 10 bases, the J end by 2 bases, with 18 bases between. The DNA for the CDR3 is TGTGCCACCCTCCTCCCGGCCGGGGGCAATCAGCCCCAGCATTTT. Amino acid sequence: CATLLPAGGNQPQHF.

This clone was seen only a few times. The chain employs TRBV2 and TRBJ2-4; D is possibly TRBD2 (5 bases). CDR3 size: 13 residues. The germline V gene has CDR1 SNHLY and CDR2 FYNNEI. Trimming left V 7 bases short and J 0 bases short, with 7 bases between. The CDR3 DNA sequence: TGTGCCAGCACCCGGGGAGCCAAAAACATTCAGTACTTC. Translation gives CASTRGAKNIQYF. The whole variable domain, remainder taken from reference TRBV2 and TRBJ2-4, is EPEVTQTPSHQVTQMGQEVILRCVPISNHLYFYWYRQILGQKVEFLVSFYNNEISEKSEIFDDQFSVERPDGSNFTLKIRSTKLEDSAMYFCASTRGAKNIQYFGAGTRLSVL.

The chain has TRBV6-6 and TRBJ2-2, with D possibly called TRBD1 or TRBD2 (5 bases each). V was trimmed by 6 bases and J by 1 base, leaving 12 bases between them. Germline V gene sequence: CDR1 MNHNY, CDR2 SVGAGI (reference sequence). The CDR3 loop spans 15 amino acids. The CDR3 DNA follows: TGTGCCAGCAGCCCAAGGGACGGGAACACCGGGGAGCTGTTTTTT. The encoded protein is CASSPRDGNTGELFF.

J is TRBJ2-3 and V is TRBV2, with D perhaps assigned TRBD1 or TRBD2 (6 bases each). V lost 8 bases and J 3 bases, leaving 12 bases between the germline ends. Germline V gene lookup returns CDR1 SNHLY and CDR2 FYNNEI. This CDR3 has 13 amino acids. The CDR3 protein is CASQRGETDTQYF. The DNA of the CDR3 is TGTGCCAGCCAGAGGGGGGAGACAGATACGCAGTATTTT.

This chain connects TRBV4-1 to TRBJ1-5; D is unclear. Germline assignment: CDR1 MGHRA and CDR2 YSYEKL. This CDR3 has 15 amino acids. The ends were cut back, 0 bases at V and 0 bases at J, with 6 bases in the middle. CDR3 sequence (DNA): TGCGCCAGCAGCCAAGAACGATCTAGCAATCAGCCCCAGCATTTT. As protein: CASSQERSSNQPQHF.

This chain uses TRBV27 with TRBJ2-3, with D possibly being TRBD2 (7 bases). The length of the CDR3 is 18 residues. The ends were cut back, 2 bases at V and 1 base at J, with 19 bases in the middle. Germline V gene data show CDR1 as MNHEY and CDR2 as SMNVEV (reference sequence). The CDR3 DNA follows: TGTGCCAGCAGTTTACCCAGAGGGGGGGTACCAGGCACAGATACGCAGTATTTT. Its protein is CASSLPRGGVPGTDTQYF.

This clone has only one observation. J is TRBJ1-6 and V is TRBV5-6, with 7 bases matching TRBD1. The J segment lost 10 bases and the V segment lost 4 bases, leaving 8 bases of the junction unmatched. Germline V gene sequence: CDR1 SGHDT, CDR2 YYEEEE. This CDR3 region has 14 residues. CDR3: CASSRGQTRSPLHF. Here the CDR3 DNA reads TGTGCCAGCAGCCGGGGACAGACGAGGTCACCCCTCCACTTT.

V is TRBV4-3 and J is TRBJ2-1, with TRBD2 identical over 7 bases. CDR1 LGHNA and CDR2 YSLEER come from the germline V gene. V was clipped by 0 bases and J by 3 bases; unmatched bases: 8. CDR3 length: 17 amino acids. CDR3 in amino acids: CASSQDPVRGYYNEQFF. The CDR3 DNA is TGCGCCAGCAGCCAAGATCCGGTGCGGGGGTACTACAATGAGCAGTTCTTC.

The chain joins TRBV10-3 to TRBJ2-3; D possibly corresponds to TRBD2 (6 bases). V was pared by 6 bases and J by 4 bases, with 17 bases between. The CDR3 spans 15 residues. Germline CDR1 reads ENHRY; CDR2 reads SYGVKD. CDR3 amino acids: CAISSTGEEADTQYF. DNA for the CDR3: TGTGCCATCAGCAGCACGGGAGAGGAGGCAGATACGCAGTATTTT.

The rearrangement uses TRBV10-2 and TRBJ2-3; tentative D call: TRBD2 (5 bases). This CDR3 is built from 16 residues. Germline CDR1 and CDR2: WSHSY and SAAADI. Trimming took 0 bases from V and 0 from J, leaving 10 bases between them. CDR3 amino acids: CASSESRTDSTDTQYF. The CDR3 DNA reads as TGCGCCAGCAGTGAGTCCCGGACTGATAGCACAGATACGCAGTATTTT.

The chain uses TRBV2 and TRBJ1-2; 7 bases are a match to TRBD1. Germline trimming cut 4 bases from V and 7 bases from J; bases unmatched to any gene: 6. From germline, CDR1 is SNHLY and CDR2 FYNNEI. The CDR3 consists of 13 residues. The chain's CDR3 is CASSVGTDGGYTF. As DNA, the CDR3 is TGTGCCAGCAGTGTCGGGACAGACGGTGGCTACACCTTC.

The CDR3 reads CASRKVGDPTNYGYTF. CDR3 bases: TGTGCCAGTAGGAAAGTGGGGGACCCTACTAACTATGGCTACACCTTC. V and J are TRBV19 and TRBJ1-2, with a possible D match to TRBD1 (5 bases). From germline, CDR1 is LNHDA and CDR2 SQIVND (reference sequence). V was clipped by 6 bases and J by 0 bases, with 17 bases between them. CDR3 size: 16 residues.

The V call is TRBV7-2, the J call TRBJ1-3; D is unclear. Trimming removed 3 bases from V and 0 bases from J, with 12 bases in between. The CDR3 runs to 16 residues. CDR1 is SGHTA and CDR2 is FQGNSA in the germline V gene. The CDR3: CASSFVVGSSGNTIYF. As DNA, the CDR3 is TGTGCCAGCAGCTTCGTGGTGGGCTCCTCTGGAAACACCATATATTTT.

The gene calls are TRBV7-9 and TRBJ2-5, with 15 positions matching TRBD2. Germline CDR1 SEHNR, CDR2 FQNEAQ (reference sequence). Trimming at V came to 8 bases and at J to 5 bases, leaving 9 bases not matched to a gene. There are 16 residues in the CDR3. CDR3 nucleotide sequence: TGTGCCAGCGGCGTTCGGACTAGCGGGAGGGGGGAGACCCAGTACTTC. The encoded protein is CASGVRTSGRGETQYF.

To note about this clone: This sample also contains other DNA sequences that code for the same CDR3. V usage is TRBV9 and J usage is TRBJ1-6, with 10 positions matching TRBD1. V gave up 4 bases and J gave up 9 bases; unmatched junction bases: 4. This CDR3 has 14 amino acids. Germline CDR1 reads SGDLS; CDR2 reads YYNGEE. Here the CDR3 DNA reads TGTGCCAGCAGCTCAGGGACAGGGGTTTCACCCCTCCACTTT. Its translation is CASSSGTGVSPLHF.

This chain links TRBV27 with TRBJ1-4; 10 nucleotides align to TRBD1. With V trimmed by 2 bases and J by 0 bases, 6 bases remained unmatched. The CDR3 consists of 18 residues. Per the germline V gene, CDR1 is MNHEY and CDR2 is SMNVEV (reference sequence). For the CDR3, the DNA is TGTGCCAGCAGTTTACGGGGACAGGGGTTCTCAACTAATGAAAAACTGTTTTTT. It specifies CASSLRGQGFSTNEKLFF.

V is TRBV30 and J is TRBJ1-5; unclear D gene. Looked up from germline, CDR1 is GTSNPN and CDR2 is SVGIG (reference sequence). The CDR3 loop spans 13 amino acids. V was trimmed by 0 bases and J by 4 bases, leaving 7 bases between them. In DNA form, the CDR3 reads TGTGCCTGGAGTGTAGGGCAGAATCAGCCCCAGCATTTT. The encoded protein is CAWSVGQNQPQHF.

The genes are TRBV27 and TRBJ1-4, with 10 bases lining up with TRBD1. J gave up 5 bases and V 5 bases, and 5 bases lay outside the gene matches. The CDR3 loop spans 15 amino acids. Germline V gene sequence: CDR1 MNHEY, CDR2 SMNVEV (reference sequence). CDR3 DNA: TGTGCCAGCAGTAGACAGGGGGCGCGGAATGAAAAACTGTTTTTT. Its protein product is CASSRQGARNEKLFF.

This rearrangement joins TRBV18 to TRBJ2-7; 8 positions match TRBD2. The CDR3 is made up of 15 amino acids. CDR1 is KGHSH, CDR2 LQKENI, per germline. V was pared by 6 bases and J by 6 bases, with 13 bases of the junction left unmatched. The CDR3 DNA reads TGTGCCAGCTCCCTCCAGGGAGCGGGAGTTCTCGAGCAGTACTTC. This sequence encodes CASSLQGAGVLEQYF.

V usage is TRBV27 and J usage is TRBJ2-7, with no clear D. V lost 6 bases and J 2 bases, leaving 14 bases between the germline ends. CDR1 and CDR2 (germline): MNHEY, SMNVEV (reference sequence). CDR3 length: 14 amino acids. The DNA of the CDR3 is TGTGCCAGCAGCCTCAAGGGATTCACCTACGAGCAGTACTTC. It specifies CASSLKGFTYEQYF.

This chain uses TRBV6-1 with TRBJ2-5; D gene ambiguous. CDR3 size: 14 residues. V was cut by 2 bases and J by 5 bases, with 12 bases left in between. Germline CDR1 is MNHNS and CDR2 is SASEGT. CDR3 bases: TGTGCCAGCAGTGAAAGATGGTCCGGGGAGACCCAGTACTTC. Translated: CASSERWSGETQYF.

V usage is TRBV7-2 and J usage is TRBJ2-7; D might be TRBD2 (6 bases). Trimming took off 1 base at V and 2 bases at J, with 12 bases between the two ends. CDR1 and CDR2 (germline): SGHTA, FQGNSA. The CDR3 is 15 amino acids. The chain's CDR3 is CASSLGVGEAYEQYF. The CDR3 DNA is TGTGCCAGCAGCTTAGGGGTGGGGGAGGCCTACGAGCAGTACTTC.

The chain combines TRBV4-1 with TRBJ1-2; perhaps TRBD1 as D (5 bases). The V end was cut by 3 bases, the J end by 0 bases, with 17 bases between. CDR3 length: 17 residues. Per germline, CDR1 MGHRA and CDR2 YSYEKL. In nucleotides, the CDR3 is TGCGCCAGCAGCCAGACGATAATACGGGGACCTAACTATGGCTACACCTTC. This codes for CASSQTIIRGPNYGYTF.